The present T cell receptor beta chain was sequenced within a study of cytomegalovirus exposure and HLA in healthy donors. The donors were healthy bone marrow donors. The CDR3 loop spans 15 amino acids. Germline V gene data show CDR1 as KGHSH and CDR2 as LQKENI. The V and J ends lost 3 bases and 0 bases respectively, with 11 bases between them. This clone was found a few times. What it recognizes is unknown. Whole-study results and caveats: In an earlier analysis, in roughly 580 donors, most V segments appeared productive either ~87% or ~30% of the time. Reports credit the classifier with highly specific, highly sensitive diagnosis of cytomegalovirus status.

Vbeta (60) and Jbeta (13) primers were used in the PCR. The protocol was immunoSEQ multiplex PCR, while the TCRdb copy is restricted to in-frame clones and leaves out a portion. The repertoire holds fewer than 45,000 clones, with about 73% as singletons. The receptor was derived from a woman in her 30s in good health and CMV-seronegative. The sequenced sample consisted of PBMCs. V usage is TRBV18 and J usage is TRBJ1-2; D remains unclear. The CDR3 protein is CASSPSTQTNYGYTF. The CDR3 nucleotides are TGTGCCAGCTCACCGTCTACTCAAACTAACTATGGCTACACCTTC.